The 20 T cell receptor beta chains listed next were all sequenced from one sample in a study of OX40 agonist ivuxolimab in advanced cancers. The assay was immunoSEQ multiplex PCR, and TCRdb's table has in-frame clones only and misses some. The data contain 40,000 to 45,000 clones, around 80% of them singletons. The specimen comprised CD4+ or CD8+ T cells sorted from blood, sampled in a trial of the OX40 agonist ivuxolimab. These TCRs come from an adult with an advanced solid tumor such as melanoma, head and neck, liver or kidney cancer.

This clone was counted a single time. The chain links TRBV18 to TRBJ1-3; no reliable D call. CDR3 length: 15 residues. The germline gives CDR1 KGHSH, CDR2 LQKENI. The V and J ends lost 2 bases and 1 base respectively, with 9 bases between them. The CDR3 nucleotides read TGTGCCAGCTCACCAAGCCTTTCGTCTGGAAACACCATATATTTT. It is translated as CASSPSLSSGNTIYF.

The chain recombines TRBV2 with TRBJ1-3; the D is unclear. Trimming pared 3 bases from V and 4 bases from J, leaving 4 bases between. There are 12 residues in the CDR3. The V gene's germline CDR1 is SNHLY and CDR2 FYNNEI. The CDR3 DNA sequence: TGTGCCAGCAGTGAGTACGGAAACACCATATATTTT. Residues: CASSEYGNTIYF.

This chain links TRBV7-2 with TRBJ1-2, with D perhaps matching TRBD1 (5 bases). Germline values: CDR1 SGHTA, CDR2 FQGNSA. Trimming cost V 5 bases and J 4 bases, with 17 bases left between them. The length of the CDR3 is 15 residues. In nucleotides, the CDR3 is TGTGCCAGCAGCCCGCCGGGCAGGGCGCCCTATGGCTACACCTTC. This sequence encodes CASSPPGRAPYGYTF.

This sequence joins TRBV30 and TRBJ1-5; D is undetermined. There are 15 residues in the CDR3. The V gene's germline CDR1 is GTSNPN and CDR2 SVGIG (reference sequence). V gave up 1 base and J gave up 0 bases, with 10 bases separating them. CDR3 loop: CAWSAENLSNQPQHF. The CDR3 nucleotides read TGTGCCTGGAGTGCAGAGAACCTTAGCAATCAGCCCCAGCATTTT.

The CDR3 spells CASSPKPGGGGYTF. CDR3 DNA: TGTGCCAGCAGCCCTAAGCCGGGGGGTGGTGGCTACACCTTC. This chain uses TRBV5-6 with TRBJ1-2, with TRBD1 as a possible D gene (5 bases). The CDR3 has 14 residues. V lost 4 bases, J lost 7 bases, and 17 bases lay in between. Per germline, CDR1 SGHDT and CDR2 YYEEEE.

This clone was recorded a few times. This chain links TRBV4-1 with TRBJ2-5; D remains ambiguous. Germline V gives CDR1 MGHRA, CDR2 YSYEKL. The CDR3 contains 14 residues. V lost 1 base to trimming and J lost 3 bases, with 9 bases between them. The chain's CDR3 is CASSQGQLEETQYF. DNA of the CDR3: TGCGCCAGCAGCCAAGGCCAGCTAGAAGAGACCCAGTACTTC.

This clone was detected only once. The chain employs TRBV19 and TRBJ2-1; D not resolved. The CDR3 runs to 11 residues. The germline gives CDR1 LNHDA, CDR2 SQIVND (reference sequence). V lost 5 bases to trimming and J lost 8 bases, with 7 bases between them. Here the CDR3 DNA reads TGTGCCAGTAGTGTCCGGGATGAGCAGTTCTTC. Translated, it gives CASSVRDEQFF.

The V gene is TRBV18, the J gene TRBJ1-1; the match to TRBD1 covers 12 bases. The junction had 16 bases not matched to a gene; V was cut back by 4 bases and J by 1 base. CDR1 and CDR2 (germline): KGHSH, LQKENI. CDR3 length: 20 residues. CDR3 sequence: CASSHQNRRDRGRRNTEAFF. In nucleotides, the CDR3 is TGTGCCAGCTCACATCAAAACCGCCGGGACAGGGGGCGTCGGAACACTGAAGCTTTCTTT.

This clone was counted between two and nine times. The chain employs TRBV5-1 and TRBJ2-1, with TRBD2 matching 14 bases. Germline-derived CDR1 and CDR2 are SGHRS and YFSETQ. V lost 7 bases to trimming and J lost 3 bases; unmatched junction nucleotides: 6. This CDR3 has 16 amino acids. The CDR3 nucleotides are TGCGCCAGCCGAGGGACTAGCGGGAGAAACTACAATGAGCAGTTCTTC. Translated: CASRGTSGRNYNEQFF.

The chain is built from TRBV11-2 and TRBJ2-7, with D tentatively TRBD1 or TRBD2 (5 bases each). The CDR3 is made up of 16 amino acids. V was clipped by 5 bases and J by 7 bases, with 24 bases between them. Germline V gene lookup returns CDR1 SGHAT and CDR2 FQNNGV. The CDR3 bases are TGTGCCAGCAGCCCCCGCTGGGGCCCCCGGGGCGGGGAGCAGTACTTC. This gives the protein CASSPRWGPRGGEQYF.

V and J are TRBV11-2 and TRBJ2-7, with D hard to call. This CDR3 is built from 12 residues. Germline V gene sequence: CDR1 SGHAT, CDR2 FQNNGV. With 1 base removed from V and 7 bases from J, the gap between germline ends came to 8 bases. The CDR3 DNA is TGTGCCAGCAGCTTAGTAGAAAGAGAGCAGTACTTC. It specifies CASSLVEREQYF.

The chain couples TRBV29-1 to TRBJ1-2, with D possibly TRBD1 on 5 matching bases. The germline V gene has CDR1 SQVTM and CDR2 ANQGSEA. V was shortened by 4 bases and J by 2 bases, with 20 bases between the two germline ends. This CDR3 has 16 residues. This CDR3 is CSVVMAGHIQNYGYTF. The DNA of the CDR3 is TGCAGCGTTGTGATGGCCGGACACATCCAGAACTATGGCTACACCTTC.

This chain links TRBV7-8 with TRBJ1-5; no reliable D call. Germline V CDR1 and CDR2: SGHVS, FQNEAQ. This CDR3 is 15 amino acids long. V was pared by 1 base and J by 0 bases, with 7 bases between. DNA of the CDR3: TGTGCCAGCAGCTTAGGATGGAATAGCAATCAGCCCCAGCATTTT. It specifies CASSLGWNSNQPQHF. The whole variable domain, remainder taken from reference TRBV7-8 and TRBJ1-5, is GAGVSQSPRYKVAKRGQDVALRCDPISGHVSLFWYQQALGQGPEFLTYFQNEAQLDKSGLPSDRFFAERPEGSVSTLKIQRTQQEDSAVYLCASSLGWNSNQPQHFGDGTRLSIL.

This clone was seen a few times. The rearrangement joins TRBV5-4 to TRBJ2-7; 12 bases line up with TRBD2. The germline CDR1 and CDR2 sequences are SGHNT and YYREEE (reference sequence). Unmatched junction bases numbered 4, after V lost 4 bases and J lost 5 bases. CDR3 size: 14 residues. In DNA form, the CDR3 reads TGTGCCAGCAGCATGACTAGCGGGAGTGACGAGCAGTACTTC. This codes for CASSMTSGSDEQYF.

The sample holds a few counts of this clone. The J gene is TRBJ1-2, the V gene TRBV11-2; D not certain. The CDR3 is 14 residues long. Trimming pared 7 bases from V and 2 bases from J, leaving 14 bases between. Germline loops: CDR1 SGHAT, CDR2 FQNNGV. CDR3 sequence: CASKDGGVNYGYTF. For the CDR3, the DNA is TGTGCCAGCAAGGACGGCGGGGTGAACTATGGCTACACCTTC.

V and J are TRBV30 and TRBJ2-2; possibly TRBD1 or TRBD2 for D (5 bases each). The CDR3 has 15 amino acids. V shed 2 bases and J shed 7 bases, with 17 bases lying between them. Per germline, CDR1 GTSNPN and CDR2 SVGIG (reference sequence). CDR3 DNA sequence: TGTGCCTGGAGTCGTGGGGGATATGGTATCGGGGAGCTGTTTTTT. Translated: CAWSRGGYGIGELFF.

Only a few counts were recorded for this clone. One end of the junction fails to match germline, which may point to a read error. J is TRBJ1-2 and V is TRBV11-3, with D maybe TRBD1 (5 bases). Germline V CDR1 and CDR2: SGHNT, YENEEA. The CDR3 is 13 residues long. CDR3 loop: CASSLDGAGSPGF. In nucleotides, the CDR3 is TGTGCCAGCAGCTTAGATGGCGCAGGGAGCCCTGGATTC.

This chain joins TRBV11-2 and TRBJ1-3; no definite D call. CDR3 size: 13 residues. V was pared by 0 bases and J by 2 bases, with 2 bases between. Germline V CDR1 and CDR2: SGHAT, FQNNGV. The CDR3 nucleotides are TGTGCCAGCAGCTTAGAAGCTGGAAACACCATATATTTT. As protein: CASSLEAGNTIYF.

V gene TRBV27 combines with J gene TRBJ1-2, with D hard to call. V gave up 3 bases and J gave up 0 bases, with 8 bases separating them. Germline-derived CDR1 and CDR2 are MNHEY and SMNVEV (reference sequence). This CDR3 is built from 14 residues. The CDR3 DNA sequence: TGTGCCAGCAGTTTTAGGAATCCTAACTATGGCTACACCTTC. Encoded protein: CASSFRNPNYGYTF.

The rearrangement uses TRBV6-1 and TRBJ1-2, with D uncertain. Per germline, CDR1 MNHNS and CDR2 SASEGT. This CDR3 region has 13 residues. V gave up 7 bases and J gave up 8 bases, with 17 bases separating them. The CDR3: CASKVNQLEGYTF. In nucleotides, the CDR3 is TGTGCCAGCAAAGTCAACCAATTAGAGGGCTACACCTTC.